This TCR beta chain derives from a study of T cell changes during pregnancy in multiple sclerosis. Some clones are missing from TCRdb's copy, which holds only in-frame ones; the method was immunoSEQ multiplex PCR. Among about 75,000 clones listed, around nine tenths were seen once. Sequencing was performed on CD4+ T cells from peripheral blood mononuclear cells, taken before pregnancy. This clonotype was sampled from a female donor with multiple sclerosis, enrolled in a pregnancy study.

The CDR3 DNA follows: TGTGCCAGCAGCCGTATAGCTCCTGGGGCCAACGTCCTGACTTTC. Translation: CASSRIAPGANVLTF. J is TRBJ2-6 and V is TRBV5-4; no definite D call. CDR3 size: 15 residues. With 4 bases removed from V and 2 bases from J, the gap between germline ends came to 10 bases. The germline gives CDR1 SGHNT, CDR2 YYREEE (reference sequence).